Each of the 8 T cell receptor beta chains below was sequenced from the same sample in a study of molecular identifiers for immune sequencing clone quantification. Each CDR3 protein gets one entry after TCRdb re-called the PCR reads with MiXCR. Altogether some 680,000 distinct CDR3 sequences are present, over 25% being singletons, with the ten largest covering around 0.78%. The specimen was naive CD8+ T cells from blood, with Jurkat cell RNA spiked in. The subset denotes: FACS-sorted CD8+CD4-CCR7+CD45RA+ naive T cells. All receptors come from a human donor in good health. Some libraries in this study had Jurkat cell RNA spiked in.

The CDR3 DNA sequence: TGTGCCAGCAGTCCCCGACTAGCTGAGAGCTACGAGCAGTACTTC. Protein sequence: CASSPRLAESYEQYF. The chain has TRBV27 and TRBJ2-7, with 7 positions matching TRBD2. Germline-derived CDR1 and CDR2 are MNHEY and SMNVEV (reference sequence). The CDR3 runs to 15 residues. The V segment lost 5 bases and the J segment 3 bases; nucleotides outside the gene matches: 10.

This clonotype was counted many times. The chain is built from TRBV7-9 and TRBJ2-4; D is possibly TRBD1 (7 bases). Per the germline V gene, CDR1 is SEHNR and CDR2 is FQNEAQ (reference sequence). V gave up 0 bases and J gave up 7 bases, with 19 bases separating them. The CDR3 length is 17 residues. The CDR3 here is CASSLAYGQEGSNIQYF. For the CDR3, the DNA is TGTGCCAGCAGCTTAGCTTACGGACAGGAGGGCTCGAACATTCAGTACTTC.

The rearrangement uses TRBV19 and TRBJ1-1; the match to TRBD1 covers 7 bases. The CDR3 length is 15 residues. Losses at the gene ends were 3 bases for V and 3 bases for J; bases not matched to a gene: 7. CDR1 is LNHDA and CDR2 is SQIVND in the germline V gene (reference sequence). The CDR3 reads CASSIRPGGYTEAFF. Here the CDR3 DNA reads TGTGCCAGTAGTATCCGCCCAGGGGGTTACACTGAAGCTTTCTTT.

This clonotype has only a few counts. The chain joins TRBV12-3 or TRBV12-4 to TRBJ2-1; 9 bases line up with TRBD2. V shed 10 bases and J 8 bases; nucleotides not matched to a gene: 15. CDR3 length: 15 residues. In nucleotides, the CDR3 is TGTGCCATCAGGCGGGGGGGCGAGTTTTTGGATGAGCAGTTCTTC. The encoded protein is CAIRRGGEFLDEQFF.

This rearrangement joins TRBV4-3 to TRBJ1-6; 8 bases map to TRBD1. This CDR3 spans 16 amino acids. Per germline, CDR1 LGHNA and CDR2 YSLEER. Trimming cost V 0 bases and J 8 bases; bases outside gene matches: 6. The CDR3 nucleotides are TGCGCCAGCAGCCAAGATTTCGGGACAGGTGATTCACCCCTCCACTTT. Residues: CASSQDFGTGDSPLHF.

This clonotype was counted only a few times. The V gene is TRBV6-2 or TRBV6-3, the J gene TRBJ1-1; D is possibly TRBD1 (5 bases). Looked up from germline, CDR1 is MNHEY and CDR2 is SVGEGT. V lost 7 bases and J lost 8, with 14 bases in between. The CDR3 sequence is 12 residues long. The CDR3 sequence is CASNQGTEEAFF. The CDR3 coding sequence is TGTGCCAGCAACCAAGGGACGGAAGAAGCTTTCTTT.

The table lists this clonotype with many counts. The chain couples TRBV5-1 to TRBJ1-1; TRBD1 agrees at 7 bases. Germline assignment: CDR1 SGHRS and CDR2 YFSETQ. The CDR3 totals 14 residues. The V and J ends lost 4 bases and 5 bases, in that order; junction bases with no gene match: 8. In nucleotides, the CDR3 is TGCGCCAGCAGCATCCGACAGGGAGGGACTGAAGCTTTCTTT. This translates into CASSIRQGGTEAFF.

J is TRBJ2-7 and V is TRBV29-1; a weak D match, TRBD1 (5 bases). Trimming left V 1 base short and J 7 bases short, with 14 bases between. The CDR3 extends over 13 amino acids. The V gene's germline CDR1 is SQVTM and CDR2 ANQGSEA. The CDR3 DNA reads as TGCAGCGTTGAAGTCCAAACAGGTTTTGAGCAGTACTTC. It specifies CSVEVQTGFEQYF.